A single sample is the source of the 17 T cell receptor beta chains below, sequenced in a study of T cell repertoires in cytomegalovirus infection. For these TCRs, the target antigens are not known. TCRdb re-called the reads with MiXCR, one entry per CDR3 protein. The sample shows 750,000 to 900,000 distinct CDR3 sequences, about 28% of them seen only once. The source was cultured CD8+ T cells from PBMCs, collected from culture after CMV antigen stimulation. All receptors derive from a human donor in good health (CMV status not recorded). Some clones in this sample may be carry-over from other donors' samples.

V gene TRBV9 combines with J gene TRBJ1-4; D remains ambiguous. The CDR3 length is 16 residues. Per germline, CDR1 SGDLS and CDR2 YYNGEE. The germline V and J ends were trimmed by 4 bases and 5 bases, with 18 bases remaining between them. CDR3 nucleotides: TGTGCCAGCAGCCTTCTTGGAGGCGTCCAGAATGAAAAACTGTTTTTT. Residues: CASSLLGGVQNEKLFF. Looking up the rest from reference TRBV9 and TRBJ1-4 gives the full variable domain: DSGVTQTPKHLITATGQRVTLRCSPRSGDLSVYWYQQSLDQGLQFLIQYYNGEERAKGNILERFSAQQFPDLHSELNLSSLELGDSALYFCASSLLGGVQNEKLFFGSGTQLSVL.

This clonotype turned up a few times. This chain uses TRBV6-2 or TRBV6-3 with TRBJ2-2; D uncertain. Trimming shortened V by 7 bases and J by 2 bases, and 20 bases separated the two germline ends. Per the germline V gene, CDR1 is MNHEY and CDR2 is SVGEGT. This CDR3 contains 17 residues. DNA of the CDR3: TGTGCCAGCAATCCCAGGTCGCGGCAGCGAAACACCGGGGAGCTGTTTTTT. This codes for CASNPRSRQRNTGELFF.

The V call is TRBV3-1, the J call TRBJ2-3, with D unclear. Trimming removed 3 bases from V and 2 bases from J, with 12 bases in between. Germline V gene sequence: CDR1 LGHDT, CDR2 YNNKEL (reference sequence). This CDR3 comprises 15 residues. The CDR3 DNA reads as TGTGCCAGCAGCCACCTACCAGTATACACAGATACGCAGTATTTT. It codes for CASSHLPVYTDTQYF.

The chain uses TRBV19 and TRBJ1-1; D is undetermined. V was clipped by 3 bases and J by 4 bases, with 6 bases between them. This CDR3 is built from 12 residues. Germline values: CDR1 LNHDA, CDR2 SQIVND (reference sequence). This CDR3 is CASSMFGTEAFF. Written as DNA, the CDR3 is TGTGCCAGTAGTATGTTTGGCACTGAAGCTTTCTTT. Combining the CDR3 with reference TRBV19 and TRBJ1-1 gives the whole variable domain DGGITQSPKYLFRKEGQNVTLSCEQNLNHDAMYWYRQDPGQGLRLIYYSQIVNDFQKGDIAEGYSVSREKKESFPLTVTSAQKNPTAFYLCASSMFGTEAFFGQGTRLTVV.

In this sample, this clonotype turned up many times. The chain is built from TRBV12-3 or TRBV12-4 and TRBJ2-2; the match to TRBD1 covers 8 bases. With 7 bases clipped from V and 4 bases from J, the junction kept 11 bases outside the gene matches. The CDR3 is made up of 16 amino acids. CDR3 bases: TGTGCCAGCAATATTCAGGGGGCGCTCTCCACCGGGGAGCTGTTTTTT. Protein product: CASNIQGALSTGELFF.

This clonotype showed up just a few times. The chain joins TRBV5-6 to TRBJ2-5; 9 positions match TRBD2. This CDR3 is built from 16 residues. Germline V lookup: CDR1 SGHDT, CDR2 YYEEEE. The junction had 7 bases not matched to a gene; V was cut back by 0 bases and J by 4 bases. The CDR3 DNA is TGTGCCAGCAGCTTGGTGGGCGGGGGGGCCGGAGAGACCCAGTACTTC. This gives the protein CASSLVGGGAGETQYF.

The chain couples TRBV27 to TRBJ2-7; D may be TRBD2 (5 bases). V dropped 5 bases and J dropped 4 bases, with 18 bases sitting between them. This CDR3 region has 15 residues. The V gene's germline CDR1 is MNHEY and CDR2 SMNVEV (reference sequence). The chain's CDR3 is CASSPGLGDEYEQYV. The CDR3 nucleotides are TGTGCCAGCAGTCCGGGTTTGGGAGACGAATACGAGCAGTACGTC.

This clonotype has just a few counts. The chain joins TRBV5-1 to TRBJ2-1, with 9 positions matching TRBD1. The CDR3 contains 15 residues. CDR1 SGHRS and CDR2 YFSETQ come from the germline V gene. The junction had 8 bases not matched to a gene; V was cut back by 4 bases and J by 6 bases. The CDR3 bases are TGCGCCAGCAGCGAGGGACAGGGAAGGGGCAATGAGCAGTTCTTC. Residues: CASSEGQGRGNEQFF. The whole variable domain, filled in from reference TRBV5-1 and TRBJ2-1, reads KAGVTQTPRYLIKTRGQQVTLSCSPISGHRSVSWYQQTPGQGLQFLFEYFSETQRNKGNFPGRFSGRQFSNSRSEMNVSTLELGDSALYLCASSEGQGRGNEQFFGPGTRLTVL.

The table lists this clonotype with many counts. V usage is TRBV7-9 and J usage is TRBJ2-2, with D perhaps being TRBD1 or TRBD2 (5 bases each). The CDR3 contains 17 residues. Germline loops: CDR1 SEHNR, CDR2 FQNEAQ (reference sequence). Trimming left V 0 bases short and J 1 base short, with 12 bases between. In nucleotides, the CDR3 is TGTGCCAGCAGCTTAGCGACGGGACGGATGAACACCGGGGAGCTGTTTTTT. Protein sequence: CASSLATGRMNTGELFF.

This clonotype occurred a few times. The V call is TRBV6-5, the J call TRBJ1-5, with 7 bases fitting TRBD1. CDR1 MNHEY and CDR2 SVGAGI come from the germline V gene. The CDR3 sequence is 15 residues long. Trimming at V came to 2 bases and at J to 7 bases, leaving 8 bases not matched to a gene. CDR3 DNA sequence: TGTGCCAGCAGTTACCCCGGGACAGTGCAGCAGCCCCAGCATTTT. This translates into CASSYPGTVQQPQHF.

This clonotype occurred a few times. The chain carries TRBV5-1 and TRBJ1-1; D is unresolved. The germline V gene has CDR1 SGHRS and CDR2 YFSETQ. V gave up 0 bases and J gave up 4 bases, with 10 bases separating them. This CDR3 contains 14 residues. The CDR3 region is CASSLDLTGTEAFF. In nucleotides, the CDR3 is TGCGCCAGCAGCTTGGACCTTACGGGCACTGAAGCTTTCTTT.

This clonotype was counted ten times or more. This chain joins TRBV7-2 and TRBJ1-1; D may be TRBD1 (5 bases). V was trimmed by 2 bases and J by 3 bases, leaving 13 bases between them. This CDR3 has 15 residues. CDR1 and CDR2 (germline): SGHTA, FQGNSA. The CDR3 here is CASSLSAGTYTEAFF. In DNA, the CDR3 is TGTGCCAGCAGCTTATCTGCAGGGACCTACACTGAAGCTTTCTTT.

This clonotype was counted many times. The rearrangement uses TRBV7-8 and TRBJ2-4; D is tentatively TRBD1 or TRBD2 (5 bases each). CDR1 SGHVS and CDR2 FQNEAQ come from the germline V gene. Trimming cost V 4 bases and J 7 bases, with 11 bases left between them. This CDR3 region has 13 residues. For the CDR3, the DNA is TGTGCCAGCAGCTCCGGGACGGGGAACATTCAGTACTTC. Protein: CASSSGTGNIQYF.

The genes are TRBV7-6 and TRBJ2-1; D is uncertain. Trimming removed 1 base at V and 2 bases at J, with 12 bases between. The CDR3 loop spans 16 amino acids. Germline CDR1 is SGHVS and CDR2 is FNYEAQ. DNA for the CDR3: TGTGCCAGCAGCTTAGGAGGATGGAATCCCTACAATGAGCAGTTCTTC. The encoded protein is CASSLGGWNPYNEQFF.

This clonotype appeared a single time. This chain connects TRBV20-1 to TRBJ2-7; 11 bases line up with TRBD1. Germline V CDR1 and CDR2: DFQATT, SNEGSKA (reference sequence). Trimming at V came to 6 bases and at J to 0 bases, leaving 1 base not matched to a gene. This CDR3 has 13 residues. The CDR3 sequence is CSAGTGGSYEQYV. For the CDR3, the DNA is TGCAGTGCGGGGACAGGGGGCTCCTACGAGCAGTACGTC.

This clonotype was seen a few times. The chain uses TRBV9 and TRBJ2-3; D gene uncertain. Germline CDR1 and CDR2: SGDLS and YYNGEE. V was trimmed by 6 bases and J by 0 bases, leaving 14 bases between them. This CDR3 is built from 15 residues. The CDR3 loop is CASKVGVASTDTQYF. In DNA, the CDR3 is TGTGCCAGCAAGGTTGGAGTTGCTAGCACAGATACGCAGTATTTT.

This clonotype was seen a few times. The chain recombines TRBV12-3 or TRBV12-4 with TRBJ1-5; perhaps TRBD1 as D (5 bases). The CDR3 is 14 residues long. Trimming pared 4 bases from V and 3 bases from J, leaving 10 bases between. CDR3 nucleotide sequence: TGTGCCAGCAGTTCCCAGGGTTACAATCAGCCCCAGCATTTT. Translation gives CASSSQGYNQPQHF.